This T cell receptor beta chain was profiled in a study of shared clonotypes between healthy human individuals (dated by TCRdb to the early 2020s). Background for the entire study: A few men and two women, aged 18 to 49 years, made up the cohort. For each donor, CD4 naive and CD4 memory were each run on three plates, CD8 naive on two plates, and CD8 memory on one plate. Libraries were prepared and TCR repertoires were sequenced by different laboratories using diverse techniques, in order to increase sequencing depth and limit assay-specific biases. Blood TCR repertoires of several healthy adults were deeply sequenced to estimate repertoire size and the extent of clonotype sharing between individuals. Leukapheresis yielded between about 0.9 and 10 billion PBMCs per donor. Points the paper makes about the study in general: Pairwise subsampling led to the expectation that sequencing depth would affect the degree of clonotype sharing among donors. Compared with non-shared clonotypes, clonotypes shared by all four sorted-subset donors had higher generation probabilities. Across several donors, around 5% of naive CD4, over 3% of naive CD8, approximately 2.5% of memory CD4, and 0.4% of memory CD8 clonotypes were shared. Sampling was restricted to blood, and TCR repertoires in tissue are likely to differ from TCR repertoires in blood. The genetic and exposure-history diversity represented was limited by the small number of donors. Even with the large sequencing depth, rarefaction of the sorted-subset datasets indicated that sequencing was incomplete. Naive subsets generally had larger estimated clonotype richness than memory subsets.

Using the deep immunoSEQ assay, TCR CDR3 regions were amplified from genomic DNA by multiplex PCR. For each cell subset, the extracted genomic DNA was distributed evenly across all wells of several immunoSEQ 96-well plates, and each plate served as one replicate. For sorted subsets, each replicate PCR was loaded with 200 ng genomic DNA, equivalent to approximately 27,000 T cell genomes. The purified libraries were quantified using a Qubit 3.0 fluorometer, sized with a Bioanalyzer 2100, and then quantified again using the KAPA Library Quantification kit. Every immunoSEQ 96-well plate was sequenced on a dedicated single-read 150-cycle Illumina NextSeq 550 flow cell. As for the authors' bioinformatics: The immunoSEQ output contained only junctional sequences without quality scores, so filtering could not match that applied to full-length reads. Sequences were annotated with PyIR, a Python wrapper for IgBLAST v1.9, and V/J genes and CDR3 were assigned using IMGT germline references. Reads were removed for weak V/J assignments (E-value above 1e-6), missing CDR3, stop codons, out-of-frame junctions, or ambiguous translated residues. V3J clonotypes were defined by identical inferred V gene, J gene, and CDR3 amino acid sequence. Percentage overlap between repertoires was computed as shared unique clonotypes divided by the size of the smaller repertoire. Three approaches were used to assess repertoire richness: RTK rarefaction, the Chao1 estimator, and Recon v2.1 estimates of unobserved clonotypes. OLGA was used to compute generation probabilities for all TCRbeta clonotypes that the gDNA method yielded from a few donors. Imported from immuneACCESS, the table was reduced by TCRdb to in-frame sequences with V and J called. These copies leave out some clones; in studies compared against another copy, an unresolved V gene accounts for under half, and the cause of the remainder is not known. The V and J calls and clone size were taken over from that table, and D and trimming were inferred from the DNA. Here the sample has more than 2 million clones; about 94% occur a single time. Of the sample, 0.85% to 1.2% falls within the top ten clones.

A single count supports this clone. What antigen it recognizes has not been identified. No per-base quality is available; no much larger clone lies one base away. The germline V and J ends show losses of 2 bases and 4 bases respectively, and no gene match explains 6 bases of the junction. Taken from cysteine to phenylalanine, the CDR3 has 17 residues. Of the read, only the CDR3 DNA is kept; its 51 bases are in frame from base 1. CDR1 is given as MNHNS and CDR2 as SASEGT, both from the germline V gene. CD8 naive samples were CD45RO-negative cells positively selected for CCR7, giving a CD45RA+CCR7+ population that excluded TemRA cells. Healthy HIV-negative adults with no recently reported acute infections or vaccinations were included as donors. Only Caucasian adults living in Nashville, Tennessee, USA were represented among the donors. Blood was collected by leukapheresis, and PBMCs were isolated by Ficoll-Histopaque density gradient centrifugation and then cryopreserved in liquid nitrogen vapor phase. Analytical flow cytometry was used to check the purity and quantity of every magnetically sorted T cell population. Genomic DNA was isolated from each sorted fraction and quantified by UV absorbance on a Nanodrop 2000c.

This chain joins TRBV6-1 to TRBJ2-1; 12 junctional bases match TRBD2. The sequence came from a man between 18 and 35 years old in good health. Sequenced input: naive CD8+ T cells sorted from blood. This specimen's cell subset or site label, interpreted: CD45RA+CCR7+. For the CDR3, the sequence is CASSETWTSGIYNEQFF. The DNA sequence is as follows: TGTGCCAGCAGTGAAACCTGGACTAGCGGGATATACAATGAGCAGTTCTTC.